The 19 T cell receptor beta chains below come from one sample, sequenced in a study of cytomegalovirus exposure and HLA in healthy donors. The primer mix had 60 Vbeta and 13 Jbeta primers. The method was immunoSEQ multiplex PCR; TCRdb's version includes in-frame clones alone and lacks a portion of them. The sample includes about 160,000 clones, around 84% of them seen just once. Sequenced: PBMCs. These receptors were obtained from a man between 18 and 35 years old in good health and CMV-seropositive.

The J gene is TRBJ1-1, the V gene TRBV5-4, with no clear D. Germline V CDR1 and CDR2: SGHNT, YYREEE (reference sequence). Trimming removed 4 bases from V and 0 bases from J, with 13 bases in between. The CDR3 has 15 amino acids. The CDR3 loop reads CASSLEVAVNTEAFF. The DNA for the CDR3 is TGTGCCAGCAGCCTGGAAGTTGCGGTGAACACTGAAGCTTTCTTT.

This rearrangement joins TRBV18 to TRBJ2-1, with 7 nucleotides matching TRBD1. Trimming at V came to 1 base and at J to 4 bases, leaving 4 bases not matched to a gene. CDR1 is KGHSH, CDR2 LQKENI, per germline. The CDR3 covers 15 residues. The CDR3 DNA is TGTGCCAGCTCACCACAGGGGGCGACTTACAATGAGCAGTTCTTC. It codes for CASSPQGATYNEQFF.

Of note for this clone: An end of the junction does not agree with germline; a read error may underlie this. The chain joins TRBV6-5 to TRBJ2-6; D is possibly TRBD1 (5 bases). This CDR3 spans 14 amino acids. CDR1 is MNHEY and CDR2 is SVGAGI in the germline V gene. The CDR3 protein is CASNRASGANGLTF. The CDR3 DNA reads as TGTGCCAGCAATCGGGCCTCTGGGGCCAACGGCCTGACTTTC.

The J gene is TRBJ2-5, the V gene TRBV21-1; the table calls TRBD1, which could not be checked here. TRBV21-1 corresponds to a pseudogene. The CDR3 totals 16 residues. The CDR3 sequence is CASSRTSWTAQETQYF. The CDR3, as DNA: TGTGCCAGCAGCAGAACTTCCTGGACAGCCCAAGAGACCCAGTACTTC.

The chain links TRBV4-2 to TRBJ1-3, with 7 bases fitting TRBD1. Looked up from germline, CDR1 is LGHNA and CDR2 is YNFKEQ. This CDR3 is 18 amino acids long. Trimming at V came to 0 bases and at J to 0 bases, leaving 8 bases not matched to a gene. The CDR3 bases are TGTGCCAGCAGCCAAGATCTTTCCGGGACAGCCTCTGGAAACACCATATATTTT. Residues: CASSQDLSGTASGNTIYF.

The chain recombines TRBV19 with TRBJ1-2, with TRBD1 identical over 12 bases. The CDR3 has 18 amino acids. Germline V CDR1 and CDR2: LNHDA, SQIVND (reference sequence). V lost 3 bases and J lost 1; bases outside the gene matches: 9. The CDR3 DNA follows: TGTGCCAGTAGTATCCACGGGACAGGGGGCCCCTTTAACTATGGCTACACCTTC. Translated, it gives CASSIHGTGGPFNYGYTF. The whole variable domain, remainder taken from reference TRBV19 and TRBJ1-2, is DGGITQSPKYLFRKEGQNVTLSCEQNLNHDAMYWYRQDPGQGLRLIYYSQIVNDFQKGDIAEGYSVSREKKESFPLTVTSAQKNPTAFYLCASSIHGTGGPFNYGYTFGSGTRLTVV.

V and J are TRBV10-3 and TRBJ2-3, with unresolved D. Trimming took 0 bases from V and 3 from J, leaving 4 bases between them. Looked up from germline, CDR1 is ENHRY and CDR2 is SYGVKD. This CDR3 has 13 amino acids. The CDR3 sequence is CAISESTTDTQYF. The CDR3 DNA sequence: TGTGCCATCAGTGAGTCGACAACAGATACGCAGTATTTT.

About this clone: One end of the junction is discordant with germline, which a read error may explain. J is TRBJ2-6 and V is TRBV2, with a tentative D call TRBD1 (5 bases). This CDR3 has 15 residues. Germline values: CDR1 SNHLY, CDR2 FYNNEI. This chain's CDR3 is CASREESSGANVLTF. For the CDR3, the DNA is TGTGCCAGCAGGGAAGAAAGCTCTGGGGCCAACGTCTTGACTTTC.

The chain is built from TRBV4-1 and TRBJ1-1; D is possibly TRBD1 (6 bases). Looked up from germline, CDR1 is MGHRA and CDR2 is YSYEKL. The CDR3 totals 16 residues. Trimming took off 3 bases at V and 0 bases at J, with 14 bases between the two ends. Here the CDR3 DNA reads TGCGCCAGCAGCCAGGGCTACACAGGGATGAACACTGAAGCTTTCTTT. Protein: CASSQGYTGMNTEAFF.

The V and J genes are TRBV7-8 and TRBJ1-1; D is possibly TRBD1 (5 bases). CDR1 and CDR2 (germline): SGHVS, FQNEAQ. The CDR3 is 15 residues long. V was clipped by 9 bases and J by 1 base, with 18 bases between them. CDR3 DNA sequence: TGTGCCAGTAAGACGGCTTTGGGGGGGAACACTGAAGCTTTCTTT. Encoded protein: CASKTALGGNTEAFF.

The chain joins TRBV7-2 to TRBJ1-2; D is undetermined. The germline V and J ends were trimmed by 3 bases and 0 bases, with 11 bases remaining between them. The CDR3 sequence is 15 residues long. Germline assignment: CDR1 SGHTA and CDR2 FQGNSA. The CDR3 DNA sequence: TGTGCCAGCAGCTTCACAAGCGTAGCTAACTATGGCTACACCTTC. Its protein is CASSFTSVANYGYTF.

The chain couples TRBV7-9 to TRBJ2-6; D unclear. Germline V lookup: CDR1 SEHNR, CDR2 FQNEAQ (reference sequence). The CDR3 consists of 15 residues. Trimming removed 5 bases from V and 0 bases from J, with 8 bases in between. CDR3 DNA sequence: TGTGCCAGCAGCCATAGCAACTCTGGGGCCAACGTCCTGACTTTC. Protein sequence: CASSHSNSGANVLTF.

The rearrangement uses TRBV18 and TRBJ2-7; 11 nucleotides align to TRBD1. CDR3 length: 14 amino acids. CDR1 is KGHSH, CDR2 LQKENI, per germline. Trimming cost V 5 bases and J 5 bases; bases outside gene matches: 5. The CDR3: CASSWTGGSDEQYF. The CDR3 region has the DNA TGTGCCAGCTCATGGACAGGGGGCAGCGACGAGCAGTACTTC.

This rearrangement joins TRBV11-3 to TRBJ2-3; 14 bases fit TRBD2. Unmatched junction bases numbered 3, after V lost 5 bases and J lost 2 bases. The CDR3 runs 16 residues. Germline V gene lookup returns CDR1 SGHNT and CDR2 YENEEA. This chain's CDR3 is CASSRLAGGVTDTQYF. In DNA form, the CDR3 reads TGTGCCAGCAGCCGACTAGCGGGGGGGGTCACAGATACGCAGTATTTT.

The table lists this clone with a few counts. The chain has TRBV7-2 and TRBJ2-5; no reliable D call. The CDR3 covers 12 residues. Germline values: CDR1 SGHTA, CDR2 FQGNSA. V lost 3 bases and J lost 4, with 6 bases in between. CDR3 residues: CASSLERETQYF. CDR3 DNA: TGTGCCAGCAGCTTGGAGAGAGAGACCCAGTACTTC.

V and J are TRBV6-1 and TRBJ1-5; TRBD1 matches 9 bases. The CDR3 extends over 16 amino acids. The V gene's germline CDR1 is MNHNS and CDR2 SASEGT. V was pared by 2 bases and J by 9 bases, with 11 bases of the junction left unmatched. The CDR3 sequence is CASSEYNRGRSGPQHF. CDR3 bases: TGTGCCAGCAGTGAATACAACAGGGGGCGCTCGGGGCCCCAGCATTTT.

The chain has TRBV6-1 and TRBJ2-7; 7 positions match TRBD1. This CDR3 region has 15 residues. Germline loops: CDR1 MNHNS, CDR2 SASEGT. With V trimmed by 3 bases and J by 3 bases, 8 bases remained unmatched. The CDR3 bases are TGTGCCAGCAGTGACCTCTTCCGGGACAGCTACGAGCAGTACTTC. This gives the protein CASSDLFRDSYEQYF.

This chain uses TRBV30 with TRBJ2-2; TRBD2 aligns across 9 bases. The CDR3 covers 17 residues. CDR1 is GTSNPN, CDR2 SVGIG, per germline (reference sequence). The V and J ends lost 7 bases and 4 bases, in that order; junction bases with no gene match: 16. The DNA of the CDR3 is TGTGCCTCCCCTGTTTGGGCGGGGGGGCCGGCCACCGGGGAGCTGTTTTTT. It codes for CASPVWAGGPATGELFF.

This chain links TRBV4-2 with TRBJ1-2, with a possible D match to TRBD1 (6 bases). The CDR3 spans 14 residues. Germline V gives CDR1 LGHNA, CDR2 YNFKEQ. Trimming shortened V by 4 bases and J by 3 bases, and 12 bases separated the two germline ends. CDR3 in amino acids: CASSPPTGHYGYTF. Written as DNA, the CDR3 is TGTGCCAGCAGCCCCCCGACAGGTCACTATGGCTACACCTTC.